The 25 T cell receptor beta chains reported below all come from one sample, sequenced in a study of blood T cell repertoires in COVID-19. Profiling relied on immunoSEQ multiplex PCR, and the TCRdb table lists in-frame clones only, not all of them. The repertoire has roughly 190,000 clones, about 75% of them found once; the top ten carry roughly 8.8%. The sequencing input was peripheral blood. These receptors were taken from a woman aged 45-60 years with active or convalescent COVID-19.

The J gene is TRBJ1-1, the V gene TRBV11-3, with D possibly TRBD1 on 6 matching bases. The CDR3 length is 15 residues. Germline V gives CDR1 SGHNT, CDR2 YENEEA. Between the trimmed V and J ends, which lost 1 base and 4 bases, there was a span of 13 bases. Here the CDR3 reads CASSLGGGGSTEAFF. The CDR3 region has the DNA TGTGCCAGCAGCTTAGGAGGGGGAGGGAGCACTGAAGCTTTCTTT.

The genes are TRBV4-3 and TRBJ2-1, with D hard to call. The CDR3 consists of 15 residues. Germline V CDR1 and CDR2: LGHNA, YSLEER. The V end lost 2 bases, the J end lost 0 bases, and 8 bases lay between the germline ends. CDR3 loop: CASSQSRISYNEQFF. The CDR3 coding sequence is TGCGCCAGCAGCCAATCCAGGATCTCCTACAATGAGCAGTTCTTC.

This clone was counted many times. Written as DNA, the CDR3 is TGTGCCAGCAGCCCGTCGGGGTATAGCAATCAGCCCCAGCATTTT. Translating gives CASSPSGYSNQPQHF. The V and J genes are TRBV9 and TRBJ1-5; D remains ambiguous. The length of the CDR3 is 15 residues. Trimming stripped 4 bases from V and 0 bases from J, with 11 bases between. The V gene's germline CDR1 is SGDLS and CDR2 YYNGEE. The full variable domain, completed using reference TRBV9 and TRBJ1-5, is DSGVTQTPKHLITATGQRVTLRCSPRSGDLSVYWYQQSLDQGLQFLIQYYNGEERAKGNILERFSAQQFPDLHSELNLSSLELGDSALYFCASSPSGYSNQPQHFGDGTRLSIL.

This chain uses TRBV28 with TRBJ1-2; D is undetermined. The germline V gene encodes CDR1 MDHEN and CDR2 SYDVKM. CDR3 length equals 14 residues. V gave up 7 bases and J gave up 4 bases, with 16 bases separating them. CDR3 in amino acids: CASIRELSFYGYTF. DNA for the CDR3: TGTGCCAGCATTCGAGAGCTTTCCTTCTATGGCTACACCTTC.

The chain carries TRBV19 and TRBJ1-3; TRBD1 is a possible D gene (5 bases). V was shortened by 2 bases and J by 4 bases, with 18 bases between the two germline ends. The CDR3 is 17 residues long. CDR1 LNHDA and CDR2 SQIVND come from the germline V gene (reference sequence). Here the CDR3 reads CASSISVSRASGNTIYF. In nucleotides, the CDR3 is TGTGCCAGTAGTATATCGGTTTCCAGGGCCTCGGGAAACACCATATATTTT.

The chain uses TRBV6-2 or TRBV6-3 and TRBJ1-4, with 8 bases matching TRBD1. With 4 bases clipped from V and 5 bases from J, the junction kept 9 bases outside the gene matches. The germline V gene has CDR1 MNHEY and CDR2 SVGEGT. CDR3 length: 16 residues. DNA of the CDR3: TGTGCCAGCAGTTCCGGGACAGGTTCCGCGAATGAAAAACTGTTTTTT. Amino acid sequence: CASSSGTGSANEKLFF.

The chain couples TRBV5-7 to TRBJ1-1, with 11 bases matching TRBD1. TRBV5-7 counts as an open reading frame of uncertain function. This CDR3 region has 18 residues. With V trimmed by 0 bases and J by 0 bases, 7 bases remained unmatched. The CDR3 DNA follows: TGTGCCAGCAGCTTGGCGGGACAGGGGGGGATCATGAACACTGAAGCTTTCTTT. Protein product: CASSLAGQGGIMNTEAFF.

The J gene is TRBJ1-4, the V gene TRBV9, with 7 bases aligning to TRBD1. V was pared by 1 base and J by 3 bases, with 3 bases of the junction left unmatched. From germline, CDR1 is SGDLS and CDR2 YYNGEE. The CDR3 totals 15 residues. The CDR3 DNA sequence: TGTGCCAGCAGCGTAAGGGGGCGAGCTAATGAAAAACTGTTTTTT. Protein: CASSVRGRANEKLFF.

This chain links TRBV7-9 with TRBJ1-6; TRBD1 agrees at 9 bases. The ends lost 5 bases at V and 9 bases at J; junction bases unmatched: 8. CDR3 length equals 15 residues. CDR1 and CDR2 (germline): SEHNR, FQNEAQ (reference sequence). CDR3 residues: CASSLTGQGSSPLHF. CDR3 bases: TGTGCCAGCAGCCTCACGGGACAGGGCAGTTCACCCCTCCACTTT.

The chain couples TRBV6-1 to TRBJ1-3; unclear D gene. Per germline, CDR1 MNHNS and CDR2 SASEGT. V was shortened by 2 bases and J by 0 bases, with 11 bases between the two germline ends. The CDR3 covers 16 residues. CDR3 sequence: CASSENRGFSGNTIYF. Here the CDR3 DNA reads TGTGCCAGCAGTGAAAATCGCGGTTTCTCTGGAAACACCATATATTTT.

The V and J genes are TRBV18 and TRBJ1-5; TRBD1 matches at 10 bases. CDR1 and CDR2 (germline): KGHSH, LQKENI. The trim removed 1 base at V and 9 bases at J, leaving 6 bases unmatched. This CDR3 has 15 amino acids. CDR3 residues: CASSPLDRGRSPQHF. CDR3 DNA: TGTGCCAGCTCACCACTCGACAGGGGGCGCTCGCCCCAGCATTTT.

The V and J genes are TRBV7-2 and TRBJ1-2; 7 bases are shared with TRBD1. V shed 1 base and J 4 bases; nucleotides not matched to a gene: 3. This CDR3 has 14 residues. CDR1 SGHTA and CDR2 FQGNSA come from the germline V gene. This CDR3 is CASSLEGQLYGYTF. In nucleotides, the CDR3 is TGTGCCAGCAGCTTAGAGGGACAGCTCTATGGCTACACCTTC.

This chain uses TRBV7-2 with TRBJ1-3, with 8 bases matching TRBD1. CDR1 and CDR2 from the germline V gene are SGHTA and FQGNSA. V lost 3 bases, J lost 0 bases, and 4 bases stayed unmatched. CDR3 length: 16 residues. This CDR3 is CASSFSGGRSGNTIYF. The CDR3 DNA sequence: TGTGCCAGCAGCTTCTCAGGGGGCCGCTCTGGAAACACCATATATTTT.

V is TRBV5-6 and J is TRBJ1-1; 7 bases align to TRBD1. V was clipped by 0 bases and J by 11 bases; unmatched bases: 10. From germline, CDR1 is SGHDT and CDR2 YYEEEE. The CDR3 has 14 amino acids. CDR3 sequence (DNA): TGTGCCAGCAGCTTGGTGGGGGACAGTGGCTTGGCTTTCTTT. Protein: CASSLVGDSGLAFF.

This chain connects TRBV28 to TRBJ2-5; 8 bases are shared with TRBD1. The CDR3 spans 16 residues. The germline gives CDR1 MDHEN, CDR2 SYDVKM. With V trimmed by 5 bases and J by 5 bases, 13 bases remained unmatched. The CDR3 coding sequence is TGTGCCAGCAGTATGACGCAGGGGGCGACGGGGGAGACCCAGTACTTC. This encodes CASSMTQGATGETQYF.

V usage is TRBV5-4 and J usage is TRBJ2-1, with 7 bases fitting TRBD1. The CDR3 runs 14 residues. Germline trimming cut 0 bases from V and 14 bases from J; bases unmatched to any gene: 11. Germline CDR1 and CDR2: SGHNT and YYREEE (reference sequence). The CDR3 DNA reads TGTGCCAGCAGCTTGGGGTCCCGGACAGGAAAGGAGTTCTTC. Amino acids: CASSLGSRTGKEFF.

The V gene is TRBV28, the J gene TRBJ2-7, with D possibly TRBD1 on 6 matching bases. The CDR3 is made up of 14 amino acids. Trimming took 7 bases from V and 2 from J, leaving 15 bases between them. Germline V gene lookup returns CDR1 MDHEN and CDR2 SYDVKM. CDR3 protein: CASIPRGPPYEQYF. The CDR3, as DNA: TGTGCCAGCATCCCCAGGGGCCCCCCCTACGAGCAGTACTTC.

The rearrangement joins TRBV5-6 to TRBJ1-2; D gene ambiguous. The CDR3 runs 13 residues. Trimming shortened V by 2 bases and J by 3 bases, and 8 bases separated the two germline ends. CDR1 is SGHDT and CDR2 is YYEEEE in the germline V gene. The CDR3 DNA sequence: TGTGCCAGCAGCTTCCCCGGGGACTATGGCTACACCTTC. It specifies CASSFPGDYGYTF. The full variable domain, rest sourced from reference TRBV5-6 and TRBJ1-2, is DAGVTQSPTHLIKTRGQQVTLRCSPKSGHDTVSWYQQALGQGPQFIFQYYEEEERQRGNFPDRFSGHQFPNYSSELNVNALLLGDSALYLCASSFPGDYGYTFGSGTRLTVV.

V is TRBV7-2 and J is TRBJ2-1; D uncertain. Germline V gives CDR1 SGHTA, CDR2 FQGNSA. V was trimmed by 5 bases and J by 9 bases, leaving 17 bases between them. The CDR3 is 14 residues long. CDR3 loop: CASSREPHPPEQFF. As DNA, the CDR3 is TGTGCCAGCAGCCGTGAGCCCCACCCCCCTGAGCAGTTCTTC.

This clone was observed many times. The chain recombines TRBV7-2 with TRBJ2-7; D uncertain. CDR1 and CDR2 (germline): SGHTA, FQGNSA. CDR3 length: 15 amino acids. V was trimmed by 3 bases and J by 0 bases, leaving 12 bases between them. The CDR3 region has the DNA TGTGCCAGCAGCTTTGGTAGGTCGGGCTCCTACGAGCAGTACTTC. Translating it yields CASSFGRSGSYEQYF.

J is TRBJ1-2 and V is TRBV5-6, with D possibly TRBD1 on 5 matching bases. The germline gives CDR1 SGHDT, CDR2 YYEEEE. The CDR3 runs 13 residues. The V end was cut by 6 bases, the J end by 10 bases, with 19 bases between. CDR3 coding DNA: TGTGCCAGCACCGTTGGGGGAGGGAATGACTACACCTTC. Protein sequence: CASTVGGGNDYTF.

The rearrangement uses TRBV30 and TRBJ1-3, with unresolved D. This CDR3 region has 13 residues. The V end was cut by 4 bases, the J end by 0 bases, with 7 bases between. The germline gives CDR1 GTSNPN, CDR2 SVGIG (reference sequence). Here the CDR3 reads CAWTGSSGNTIYF. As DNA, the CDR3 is TGTGCCTGGACGGGAAGCTCTGGAAACACCATATATTTT.

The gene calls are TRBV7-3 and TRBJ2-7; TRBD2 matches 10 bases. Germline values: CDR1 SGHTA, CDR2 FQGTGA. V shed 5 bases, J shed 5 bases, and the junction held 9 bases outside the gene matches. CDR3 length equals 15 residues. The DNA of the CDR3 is TGTGCCAGCAGCGCAGCTAGCGGGGGTATAGACGAGCAGTACTTC. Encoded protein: CASSAASGGIDEQYF.

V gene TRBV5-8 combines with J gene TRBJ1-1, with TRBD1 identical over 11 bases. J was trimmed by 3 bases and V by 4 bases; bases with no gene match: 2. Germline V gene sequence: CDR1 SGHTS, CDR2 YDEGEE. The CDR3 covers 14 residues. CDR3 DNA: TGTGCCAGCAGCAGGGACAGGGGGTACACTGAAGCTTTCTTT. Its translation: CASSRDRGYTEAFF.

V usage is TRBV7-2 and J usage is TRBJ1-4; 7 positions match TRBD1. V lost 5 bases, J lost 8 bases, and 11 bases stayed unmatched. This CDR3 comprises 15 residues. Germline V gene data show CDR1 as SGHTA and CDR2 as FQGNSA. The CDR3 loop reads CASSPSGQSQEKLFF. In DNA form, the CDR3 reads TGTGCCAGCAGCCCCTCGGGACAGAGTCAGGAAAAACTGTTTTTT.